This T cell receptor beta chain was recorded in a study of shared clonotypes between healthy human individuals. Repertoires were generated with immunoSEQ multiplex PCR, while TCRdb's copy carries only in-frame clones and drops some. The sample lists about 180,000 clones, approximately 92% occurring once. This CDR3 contains 14 residues. CDR1 and CDR2 from the germline V gene are KGHSH and LQKENI. J gave up 11 bases and V 6 bases, and 13 bases lay outside the gene matches. The sample taken for sequencing was naive CD4+ T cells sorted from blood. The subset here: CD45RA+ positively selected. This sequence joins TRBV18 and TRBJ2-5; TRBD1 matches at 9 bases. The clonotype originates from a woman aged 25 to 39 in good health. CDR3: CASSRTGVEGEQYF. The CDR3 bases are TGTGCCAGCTCCCGGACAGGGGTAGAGGGGGAGCAGTACTTC.